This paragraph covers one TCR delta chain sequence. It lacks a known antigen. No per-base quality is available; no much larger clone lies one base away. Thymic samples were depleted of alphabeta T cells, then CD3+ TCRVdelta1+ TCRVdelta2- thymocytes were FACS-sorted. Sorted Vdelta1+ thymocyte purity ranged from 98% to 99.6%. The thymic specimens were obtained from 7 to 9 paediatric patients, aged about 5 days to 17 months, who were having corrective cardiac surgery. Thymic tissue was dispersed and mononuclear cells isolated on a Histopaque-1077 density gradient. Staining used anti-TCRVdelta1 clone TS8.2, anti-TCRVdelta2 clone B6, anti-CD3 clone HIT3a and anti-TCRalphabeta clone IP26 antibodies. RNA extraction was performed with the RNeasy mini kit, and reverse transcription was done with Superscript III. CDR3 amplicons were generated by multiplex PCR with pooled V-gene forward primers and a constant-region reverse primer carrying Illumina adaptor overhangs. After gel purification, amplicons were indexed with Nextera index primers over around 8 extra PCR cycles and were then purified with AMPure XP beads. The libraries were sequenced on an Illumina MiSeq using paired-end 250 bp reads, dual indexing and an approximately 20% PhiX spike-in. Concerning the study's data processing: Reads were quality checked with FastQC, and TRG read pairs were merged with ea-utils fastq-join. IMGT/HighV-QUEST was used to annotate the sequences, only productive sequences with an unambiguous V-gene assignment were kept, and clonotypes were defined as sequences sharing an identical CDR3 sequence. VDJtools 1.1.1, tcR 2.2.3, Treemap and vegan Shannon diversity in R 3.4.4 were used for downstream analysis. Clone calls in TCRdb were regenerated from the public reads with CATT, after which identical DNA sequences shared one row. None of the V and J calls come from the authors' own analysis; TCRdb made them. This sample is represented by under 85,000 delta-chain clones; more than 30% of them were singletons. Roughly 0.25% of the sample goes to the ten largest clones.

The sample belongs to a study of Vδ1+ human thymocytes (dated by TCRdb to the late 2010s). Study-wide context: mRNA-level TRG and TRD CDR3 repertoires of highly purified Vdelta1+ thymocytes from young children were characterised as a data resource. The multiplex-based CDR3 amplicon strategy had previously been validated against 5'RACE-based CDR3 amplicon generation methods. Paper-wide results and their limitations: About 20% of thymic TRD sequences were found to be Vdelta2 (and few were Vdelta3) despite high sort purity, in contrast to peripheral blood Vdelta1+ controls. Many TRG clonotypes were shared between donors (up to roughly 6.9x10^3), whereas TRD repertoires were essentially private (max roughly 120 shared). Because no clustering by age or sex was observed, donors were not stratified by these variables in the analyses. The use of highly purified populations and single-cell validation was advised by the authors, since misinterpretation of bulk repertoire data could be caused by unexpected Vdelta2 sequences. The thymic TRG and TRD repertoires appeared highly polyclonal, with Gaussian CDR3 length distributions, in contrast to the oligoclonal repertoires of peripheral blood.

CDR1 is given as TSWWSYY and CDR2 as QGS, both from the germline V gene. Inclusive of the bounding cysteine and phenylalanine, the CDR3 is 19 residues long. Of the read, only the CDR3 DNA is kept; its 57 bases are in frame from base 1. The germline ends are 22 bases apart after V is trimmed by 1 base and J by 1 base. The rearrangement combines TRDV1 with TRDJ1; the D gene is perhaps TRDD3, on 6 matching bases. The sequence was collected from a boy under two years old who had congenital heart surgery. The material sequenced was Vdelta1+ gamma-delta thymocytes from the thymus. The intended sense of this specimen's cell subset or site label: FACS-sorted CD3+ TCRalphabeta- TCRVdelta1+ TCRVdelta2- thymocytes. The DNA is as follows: TGTGCTCTTGGGGAACCCCCATCGACACTGGGACCATTCACCGATAAACTCATCTTT. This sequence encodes CALGEPPSTLGPFTDKLIF.